The source of this T cell receptor (beta chain) is a study of blood T cell repertoires in COVID-19. In the study overall: The study drew acute and convalescent COVID-19 samples from the United States, Italy and Spain.

This CDR3 is 15 amino acids long. Looked up from germline, CDR1 is MDHEN and CDR2 is SYDVKM. The trim removed 4 bases at V and 8 bases at J, leaving 13 bases unmatched. Clones were read by immunoSEQ multiplex PCR, and TCRdb kept only the in-frame ones, dropping some. Among about 54,000 clones, more than 75% were seen once, and the ten largest hold over 7.5%. The TCR comes from a man between 50 and 59 years old with active COVID-19. V gene TRBV28 combines with J gene TRBJ1-2; 7 nucleotides align to TRBD1. The sequenced sample consisted of peripheral blood. The CDR3 DNA is TGTGCCAGCAGTTCCGGGACAGCGTCTGTAGACGGCTACACCTTC. Translating gives CASSSGTASVDGYTF.